The rows below give T cell receptor beta chains drawn from one sample of a study of T cells in Graves' hyperthyroidism and ophthalmopathy. TCRdb recomputed calls from the multiplex PCR reads with MiXCR, one row per CDR3 protein. Of about 280,000 distinct CDR3 sequences in the sample, under 30% were seen once. The sequenced sample was blood. The source is a middle-aged man with Graves' hyperthyroidism that later progressed to Graves' ophthalmopathy. The CDR3 runs from the conserved cysteine through the conserved F or W. D genes are given only for firm matches. The size of a clone is reported for some rows only, either as once, few or many, or as a class for expanded clones.

DNA: TGTGCCAGCAGCCTGATAACTACCCTCGGGATCTACTATGGCTACACCTTC; CDR3: CASSLITTLGIYYGYTF; size: many; V: TRBV11-3; J: TRBJ1-2; D: -
DNA: TGTGCCAGCAGTTTAGGGAGGGGGACAGAAGCTTTCTTT; CDR3: CASSLGRGTEAFF; size: many; V: TRBV27; J: TRBJ1-1; D: -
DNA: TGTGCCAGCAGTTACTCGGACGGCGGGGGAAACACCATATATTTT; CDR3: CASSYSDGGGNTIYF; size: many; V: TRBV6-5; J: TRBJ1-3; D: -
DNA: TGTGCCTGGAAACGGACAGCGAACACCGGGGAGCTGTTTTTT; CDR3: CAWKRTANTGELFF; size: many; V: TRBV30; J: TRBJ2-2; D: -
DNA: TGTGCCAGCAGCCCCCCCAGCGCGCTTCTCCACGAGCAGTACTTC; CDR3: CASSPPSALLHEQYF; size: many; V: TRBV7-9; J: TRBJ2-7; D: -
DNA: TGTGCCAGCAGTTTACGTAGAGGGAACCCAGCTTTCTTT; CDR3: CASSLRRGNPAFF; size: few; V: TRBV27; J: TRBJ1-1; D: -
DNA: TGTGCCATCAGTGAGTCCGGAACCTACAGCACAGATACGCAGTATTTT; CDR3: CAISESGTYSTDTQYF; size: -; V: TRBV10-3; J: TRBJ2-3; D: -
DNA: TGCGCCAGCAACAACCCCGGGGCCTACGAGCAGTACTTC; CDR3: CASNNPGAYEQYF; size: -; V: TRBV5-1; J: TRBJ2-7; D: -
DNA: TGTGCCAGCAGCTTCGAGTCTGAAGCTTTCTTT; CDR3: CASSFESEAFF; size: many; V: TRBV7-9; J: TRBJ1-1; D: -
DNA: TGCAGCGTTGAAGGTGATAGCGGCCCTCCATACTTC; CDR3: CSVEGDSGPPYF; size: -; V: TRBV29-1; J: TRBJ2-5; D: -
DNA: TGTGCCACCTCAAGCCCAGGGGGGCGAAGCTCCTACGAGCAGTACTTC; CDR3: CATSSPGGRSSYEQYF; size: -; V: TRBV10-3; J: TRBJ2-7; D: -
DNA: TGTGCCAGTAAAAAACAGAGTGCTAACTATGGCTACACCTTC; CDR3: CASKKQSANYGYTF; size: many; V: TRBV19; J: TRBJ1-2; D: -
DNA: TGTGCCAGCAGCTCGGACCCACCTTACCTGGCTTTCTTT; CDR3: CASSSDPPYLAFF; size: many; V: TRBV5-6; J: TRBJ1-1; D: -
DNA: TGTGCCAGCAGTTACTCTGATCGGGCAGGGTCAGCCTACGAGCAGTACTTC; CDR3: CASSYSDRAGSAYEQYF; size: -; V: TRBV6-5; J: TRBJ2-7; D: -
DNA: TGTGCCACCAGCAAAACCGGGACGGAGGGGGAGACCCAGTACTTC; CDR3: CATSKTGTEGETQYF; size: many; V: TRBV15; J: TRBJ2-5; D: -
DNA: TGTGCCACCAGCCCAGACAGGGGCAATCAGCCCCAGCATTTT; CDR3: CATSPDRGNQPQHF; size: -; V: TRBV15; J: TRBJ1-5; D: TRBD1
DNA: TGTGCCAGCTCACCTGGCGTAAACGAAAACATTCAGTACTTC; CDR3: CASSPGVNENIQYF; size: -; V: TRBV18; J: TRBJ2-4; D: -
DNA: TGTGCCAGCAGAGAAACAGTGGAGAACACTGAAGCTTTCTTT; CDR3: CASRETVENTEAFF; size: many; V: TRBV6-4; J: TRBJ1-1; D: -
DNA: TGTGCCAGCAGCCACGGCGGGCCACGGGGCGAGCAGTACTTC; CDR3: CASSHGGPRGEQYF; size: many; V: TRBV3-1; J: TRBJ2-7; D: -
DNA: TGTGCCAGCAGCCCTAACTCCATCCAAGAGACCCAGTACTTC; CDR3: CASSPNSIQETQYF; size: many; V: TRBV12-3/TRBV12-4; J: TRBJ2-5; D: -
DNA: TGCGCCAGCAGTCCAGGGACTAGCGGCCAAGAGACCCAGTACTTC; CDR3: CASSPGTSGQETQYF; size: many; V: TRBV10-1; J: TRBJ2-5; D: TRBD2
DNA: TGTGCCAGCAGACATAGCGGTTGGGGGGAGACCCAGTACTTC; CDR3: CASRHSGWGETQYF; size: -; V: TRBV12-3/TRBV12-4; J: TRBJ2-5; D: -
DNA: TGTGCCAGCAGCCCGGGACTAGGGGGCTCCTACGAGCAGTACTTC; CDR3: CASSPGLGGSYEQYF; size: many; V: TRBV7-3; J: TRBJ2-7; D: TRBD2
DNA: TGTGCCAGCAGCCCACTGGGACAGGGGAACAATCAGCCCCAGCATTTT; CDR3: CASSPLGQGNNQPQHF; size: many; V: TRBV7-9; J: TRBJ1-5; D: TRBD1
DNA: TGTGCCAGCACGGCGGGGAGGGCCGAAGAGACCCAGTACTTC; CDR3: CASTAGRAEETQYF; size: -; V: TRBV6-7; J: TRBJ2-5; D: TRBD2
DNA: TGTGCCAGCAGTTTGGGACAGAGCCTCTACGAGCAGTACTTC; CDR3: CASSLGQSLYEQYF; size: many; V: TRBV12-3/TRBV12-4; J: TRBJ2-7; D: TRBD1
DNA: TGTGCCAGCAGTGGCCGTGGGGGGAATTACGAGCAGTACTTC; CDR3: CASSGRGGNYEQYF; size: many; V: TRBV6-1; J: TRBJ2-7; D: -
DNA: TGCGCCAGCAGCTTAGACCGGGACGCCTTATCGGGAGCTTTCTTT; CDR3: CASSLDRDALSGAFF; size: many; V: TRBV5-1; J: TRBJ1-1; D: -
DNA: TGTGCCAGCAGCCCGGGGGAGGGCACTGAAGCTTTCTTT; CDR3: CASSPGEGTEAFF; size: many; V: TRBV7-3; J: TRBJ1-1; D: -
DNA: TGCGCCAGCAGCCCTGAAGGACAGGGCCACGAGCAGTACTTC; CDR3: CASSPEGQGHEQYF; size: -; V: TRBV5-1; J: TRBJ2-7; D: TRBD1
DNA: TGCAGCGTTGAATCCAGGGCGAACACTGAAGCTTTCTTT; CDR3: CSVESRANTEAFF; size: many; V: TRBV29-1; J: TRBJ1-1; D: -
DNA: TGTGCCAGTAGTGTCCCCGGGACAGCCTTCTCTGGAAACACCATATATTTT; CDR3: CASSVPGTAFSGNTIYF; size: many; V: TRBV19; J: TRBJ1-3; D: TRBD1
DNA: TGTGCCAGCAGTTCCACCCCTTCACCAGAGACCCAGTACTTC; CDR3: CASSSTPSPETQYF; size: once; V: TRBV28; J: TRBJ2-5; D: -
DNA: TGTGCCAGCGAGGAGAGGGGCCGATATGGCTACACCTTC; CDR3: CASEERGRYGYTF; size: -; V: TRBV28; J: TRBJ1-2; D: -
DNA: TGTGCCAGCAGCGACCCCTTTGTGTACGAGCAGTACTTC; CDR3: CASSDPFVYEQYF; size: many; V: TRBV7-9; J: TRBJ2-7; D: -
DNA: TGTGCCAGCAGTTTATGGGCAGGGGGCCGGAACGAGCAGTACTTC; CDR3: CASSLWAGGRNEQYF; size: few; V: TRBV28; J: TRBJ2-7; D: TRBD1
DNA: TGTGCCAGCAGTGGGGGAATGGGTAATCAGCCCCAGCATTTT; CDR3: CASSGGMGNQPQHF; size: many; V: TRBV6-1; J: TRBJ1-5; D: -
DNA: TGTGCCAGCAGTTTACTGGTGAACACTGAAGCTTTCTTT; CDR3: CASSLLVNTEAFF; size: many; V: TRBV27; J: TRBJ1-1; D: -
DNA: TGTGCCAGCAGTTATTCGGGGACTAGCGGGAGCGACTACGAGCAGTACTTC; CDR3: CASSYSGTSGSDYEQYF; size: many; V: TRBV6-5; J: TRBJ2-7; D: TRBD2
DNA: TGTGCCAGCAGCCAACCGGGACAGGAGATGAACACTGAAGCTTTCTTT; CDR3: CASSQPGQEMNTEAFF; size: many; V: TRBV7-6; J: TRBJ1-1; D: TRBD1
DNA: TGTGCCAGCAGTTACTCCCTTGGCACTAGCGGAACATTAGCCAAAAACATTCAGTACTTC; CDR3: CASSYSLGTSGTLAKNIQYF; size: -; V: TRBV6-2/TRBV6-3; J: TRBJ2-4; D: TRBD2
DNA: TGTGCCAGCAGTCCTGGGACTAGCGGTCCGAACACCGGGGAGCTGTTTTTT; CDR3: CASSPGTSGPNTGELFF; size: many; V: TRBV12-3/TRBV12-4; J: TRBJ2-2; D: TRBD2
DNA: TGTGCCAGCAGTTTTAGGCGGGAGGGCCCCTACGAGCAGTACTTC; CDR3: CASSFRREGPYEQYF; size: many; V: TRBV12-3/TRBV12-4; J: TRBJ2-7; D: TRBD2
DNA: TGTGCCAGCAGCCCGGAGATTTACGAGCAGTACTTC; CDR3: CASSPEIYEQYF; size: many; V: TRBV6-2/TRBV6-3; J: TRBJ2-7; D: -
DNA: TGTGCCAGCAGTTACTCGATACAGGGAGGCTACGAGCAGTACTTC; CDR3: CASSYSIQGGYEQYF; size: once; V: TRBV6-5; J: TRBJ2-7; D: -
DNA: TGCAGTGCTAGGGGGGGACAGGGGGCCCCCCAAGAGACCCAGTACTTC; CDR3: CSARGGQGAPQETQYF; size: many; V: TRBV20-1; J: TRBJ2-5; D: TRBD1
DNA: TGCGCCAGCAGCCCCCAGGGGGCCAAAAACATTCAGTACTTC; CDR3: CASSPQGAKNIQYF; size: many; V: TRBV5-1; J: TRBJ2-4; D: -
DNA: TGCAGTGCTAGAGATATTAGCAGGGGCACCGGGGAGCTGTTTTTT; CDR3: CSARDISRGTGELFF; size: -; V: TRBV20-1; J: TRBJ2-2; D: -
DNA: TGTGCCATCAGTGAGGGCGGGAAAGAGACCCAGTACTTC; CDR3: CAISEGGKETQYF; size: many; V: TRBV10-3; J: TRBJ2-5; D: -
DNA: TGTGCCAGCAGCGGGACGGAAAACACTGAAGCTTTCTTT; CDR3: CASSGTENTEAFF; size: many; V: TRBV11-3; J: TRBJ1-1; D: -
DNA: TGTGCCAGCAGTGACGGGACTAGCACCGGGGAGCTGTTTTTT; CDR3: CASSDGTSTGELFF; size: -; V: TRBV6-4; J: TRBJ2-2; D: TRBD2
DNA: TGTGCCAGCAGTTTGCTGGGGTCGGGTCGCAATCAGCCCCAGCATTTT; CDR3: CASSLLGSGRNQPQHF; size: many; V: TRBV12-3/TRBV12-4; J: TRBJ1-5; D: -
DNA: TGTGCCAGCAGCCCCGACAGGGCCCCGAACTATGGCTACACCTTC; CDR3: CASSPDRAPNYGYTF; size: many; V: TRBV5-5; J: TRBJ1-2; D: TRBD1
DNA: TGTGCCAGCACGGGTGGACAGGCGGATGGCTACACCTTC; CDR3: CASTGGQADGYTF; size: -; V: TRBV6-1; J: TRBJ1-2; D: TRBD1
DNA: TGTGCCAGCCGCCGGGGTAGGGGCCGGTACACCGGGGAGCTGTTTTTT; CDR3: CASRRGRGRYTGELFF; size: -; V: TRBV6-1; J: TRBJ2-2; D: -